Sequencing of this T cell receptor (beta chain) was carried out in a study of OX40 agonist ivuxolimab in advanced cancers. For the study at large: At approximately 83% male, the cohort had a mean age of approximately 64 years, ranging from about 23 to 79. Study-wide results and limits: Expanded clones were, on average, more numerous among CD8+ T cells than CD4+. Clonal expansion among partial responders at 0.1-3.0 mg/kg ranked near the lowest. There were also nonresponders showing low normalized T-cell clonal expansion.

This table comes from immunoSEQ multiplex PCR, and its TCRdb copy is limited to in-frame clones, with some not included. The sample carries about 85,000 clones, approximately 86% recorded once. A word on this clone: Its antigen remains unidentified.

Sequencing used CD4+ or CD8+ T cells sorted from blood, obtained in a trial of the OX40 agonist ivuxolimab. This receptor was identified in an adult with an advanced solid tumor such as melanoma, head and neck, liver or kidney cancer.

For the CDR3, the DNA is TGCGCCAGCAGTGAGCACCGGGACAGGGGGCGGGAGACCCAGTACTTC. Its translation: CASSEHRDRGRETQYF. The J gene is TRBJ2-5, the V gene TRBV10-1; 12 nucleotides agree with TRBD1. From germline, CDR1 is WNHNN and CDR2 SYGVQD (reference sequence). The CDR3 extends over 16 amino acids. V shed 2 bases and J 5 bases; nucleotides not matched to a gene: 6.